This TCR beta chain was sequenced in a study of PD-1 blockade in classical Hodgkin lymphoma. The data were produced by immunoSEQ multiplex PCR, yet TCRdb's version contains in-frame clones alone and is incomplete. This table has 15,000 or so clones, around 64% appearing once. By sample share, this clone is medium-sized. Brentuximab vedotin exposure varied, and every patient relapsed after autologous stem cell transplantation. This receptor was identified in a human donor with classical Hodgkin lymphoma. This specimen was peripheral blood mononuclear cells (PBMCs), taken at baseline.

The CDR3 DNA reads TGTGCCAGCAGCGTAGGAGGGTACGGTTCCTACAATGAGCAGTTCTTC. This translates into CASSVGGYGSYNEQFF. The rearrangement joins TRBV9 to TRBJ2-1, with D perhaps matching TRBD2 (5 bases). Germline V CDR1 and CDR2: SGDLS, YYNGEE. CDR3 length: 16 residues. The V end lost 0 bases, the J end lost 1 base, and 11 bases lay between the germline ends. Full variable domain (outside the CDR3, taken from reference TRBV9 and TRBJ2-1): DSGVTQTPKHLITATGQRVTLRCSPRSGDLSVYWYQQSLDQGLQFLIQYYNGEERAKGNILERFSAQQFPDLHSELNLSSLELGDSALYFCASSVGGYGSYNEQFFGPGTRLTVL.